One sample yielded the 6 T cell receptor beta chains listed below, sequenced in a study of OX40 agonist ivuxolimab in advanced cancers. The library was prepared using the immunoSEQ multiplex PCR assay. Imported from immuneACCESS, the table was reduced by TCRdb to in-frame sequences with V and J called. These copies leave out some clones; in studies compared against another copy, an unresolved V gene accounts for under half, and the cause of the remainder is not known. In this sample the table shows about 90,000 clones, 90% of which occur a single time. 7.4% of the sample is taken by the ten largest. Sequencing used CD4+ or CD8+ T cells sorted from blood, obtained in a trial of the OX40 agonist ivuxolimab. The receptors come from an adult with an advanced solid tumor such as melanoma, head and neck, liver or kidney cancer.

The chain is built from TRBV2 and TRBJ1-1; tentatively, D is TRBD1 (6 bases). Trimming removed 8 bases from V and 10 bases from J, with 20 bases in between. Per germline, CDR1 SNHLY and CDR2 FYNNEI. This CDR3 contains 13 residues. This chain's CDR3 is CASQEQGTSGAFF. For the CDR3, the DNA is TGTGCCAGCCAGGAACAGGGTACATCAGGAGCTTTCTTT.

The table lists this clone with a few counts. The rearrangement joins TRBV4-1 to TRBJ2-7; 8 bases line up with TRBD2. The CDR3 consists of 17 residues. V lost 0 bases to trimming and J lost 3 bases; unmatched junction nucleotides: 10. Germline assignment: CDR1 MGHRA and CDR2 YSYEKL. The CDR3 here is CASSQDRSSGILYEQYF. The CDR3 coding sequence is TGCGCCAGCAGCCAAGATAGGAGTAGCGGGATCCTCTACGAGCAGTACTTC.

This rearrangement joins TRBV27 to TRBJ1-1; TRBD1 agrees at 7 bases. Germline values: CDR1 MNHEY, CDR2 SMNVEV (reference sequence). The CDR3 runs 13 residues. V trimming: 3 bases; J trimming: 4 bases; junction bases outside the gene matches: 2. The CDR3 DNA reads TGTGCCAGCAGTTTGAACAGGGGCACTGAAGCTTTCTTT. Translating gives CASSLNRGTEAFF.

The chain combines TRBV9 with TRBJ2-5; 7 nucleotides line up with TRBD1. The J call may be in error: the DNA end matches TRBJ2-7 better. Germline loops: CDR1 SGDLS, CDR2 YYNGEE. The CDR3 length is 15 residues. The CDR3 region has the DNA TGTGCCAGCAGCGCTAGTGGGACAGAGCTCTACGAGCAGTACTTC. Protein: CASSASGTELYEQYF.

This chain uses TRBV7-9 with TRBJ2-2, with 8 bases matching TRBD1. Trimming at V came to 5 bases and at J to 1 base, leaving 6 bases not matched to a gene. Germline V gene data show CDR1 as SEHNR and CDR2 as FQNEAQ (reference sequence). The CDR3 totals 16 residues. The CDR3 here is CASSQLGQGNTGELFF. The DNA for the CDR3 is TGTGCCAGCAGCCAATTAGGACAGGGGAACACCGGGGAGCTGTTTTTT.

The sample holds one count of this clone. Its ends do not fully match the called genes, so a read error is possible. V usage is TRBV7-7 and J usage is TRBJ2-5; perhaps TRBD2 as D (5 bases). The germline CDR1 and CDR2 sequences are SSHAT and FNYEAQ (reference sequence). The CDR3 totals 15 residues. As DNA, the CDR3 is TGTGCTAGCAGCTTTCGGGCTAGCCTCCAAGAGACCCAGTACTTC. It encodes CASSFRASLQETQYF.